This T cell receptor (beta chain) derives from a study of cytomegalovirus exposure and HLA in healthy donors. Across the study: Early released data comprised 80 million to 100 million unique TCRs from HLA-typed donors. Study observations and caveats: Most likely, a cluster of highly shared sequence variants arose as a sequencing artifact. Roughly uniform depth of sequencing across donors was assumed in presence/absence analyses.

A remark on this clone: The antigen remains undetermined.

The CDR3 has 14 residues. In germline, CDR1 is MNHEY, CDR2 SVGAGI. The V and J ends lost 5 bases and 3 bases respectively, with 13 bases between them. In the PCR, 60 Vbeta and 13 Jbeta primers were used. The authors' processing: Counted up in a later analysis, unique TCR beta chains came to 60 million to 95 million, with around 10 million shared. The protocol was immunoSEQ multiplex PCR, while the TCRdb copy is restricted to in-frame clones and leaves out a portion. Clonal size and the V and J genes are those of that table, whereas D and trimming came from the DNA. The sample has more than 95,000 clones, around 76% seen once; the top ten hold about 16%.

The sample taken for sequencing was PBMCs. The clonotype was recovered from a man aged 50-60 years in good health and CMV-seropositive. The rearrangement uses TRBV6-5 and TRBJ1-2, with D perhaps TRBD1 (5 bases). CDR3 in DNA: TGTGCCAGCAGTGAGTTAGGGGCGGACTATGGCTACACCTTC. This gives the protein CASSELGADYGYTF.